This record covers a single T cell receptor beta chain. Its antigen is not identified. The CDR3 has 14 residues. The germline gives CDR1 MNHNS, CDR2 SASEGT. The V and J ends lost 8 bases and 4 bases respectively, with 17 bases between them. Some clones are missing from TCRdb's copy, which holds only in-frame ones; the method was immunoSEQ multiplex PCR. Of some 22,000 clones detected, roughly 88% appear once; the ten largest clones hold around 6.5%. The data belong to a study of T cells after posttransplantation cyclophosphamide. Whole-study results and caveats: Recipient CMV seropositivity and CMV reactivation strongly tracked TRB clonality. Skin or GI-infiltrating T cells shared few TRB sequences with blood.

This receptor was obtained from an older woman with a blood cancer, CMV-positive, and with a related stem cell donor. Sequencing input: PBMCs. The gene calls are TRBV6-1 and TRBJ2-5; tentatively, D is TRBD2 (7 bases). Written as DNA, the CDR3 is TGTGCCAGCCGGGGAGGGGGACACGGAGAGACCCAGTACTTC. It yields the protein CASRGGGHGETQYF.